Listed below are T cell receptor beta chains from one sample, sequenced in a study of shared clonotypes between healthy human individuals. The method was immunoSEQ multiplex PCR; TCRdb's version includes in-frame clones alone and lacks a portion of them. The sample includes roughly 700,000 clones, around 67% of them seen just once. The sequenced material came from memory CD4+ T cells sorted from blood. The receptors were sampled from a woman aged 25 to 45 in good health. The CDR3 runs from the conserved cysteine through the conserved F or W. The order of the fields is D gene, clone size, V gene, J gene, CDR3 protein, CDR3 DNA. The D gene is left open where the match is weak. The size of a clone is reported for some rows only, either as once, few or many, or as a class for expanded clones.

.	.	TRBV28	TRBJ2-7	CASLGPGSSYEQYF	TGTGCCAGTCTCGGACCCGGGAGCTCCTACGAGCAGTACTTC
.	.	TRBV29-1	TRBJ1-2	CSVDWGFDYGYTF	TGCAGCGTTGACTGGGGGTTCGACTATGGCTACACCTTC
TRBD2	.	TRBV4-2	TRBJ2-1	CASSSSLAGRGNEQFF	TGTGCCAGCAGCTCCTCCCTAGCGGGGAGGGGTAATGAGCAGTTCTTC
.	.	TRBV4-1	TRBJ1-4	CASSHLPGSSTNEKLFF	TGCGCCAGCAGCCACCTACCAGGGAGTTCAACTAATGAAAAACTGTTTTTT
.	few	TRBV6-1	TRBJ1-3	CASSELSQGSGNTIYF	TGTGCCAGCAGTGAATTGTCCCAGGGGTCTGGAAACACCATATATTTT
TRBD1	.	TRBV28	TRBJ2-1	CASLTDRVRNEQFF	TGTGCCAGTCTAACAGACAGGGTCCGCAATGAGCAGTTCTTC
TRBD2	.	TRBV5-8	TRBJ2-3	CASSPRELAGLTDTQYF	TGTGCCAGCAGCCCCCGAGAACTAGCGGGGCTCACAGATACGCAGTATTTT
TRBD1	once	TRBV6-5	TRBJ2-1	CASSYRSPGTEEQFF	TGTGCCAGCAGTTACCGCAGTCCCGGGACAGAGGAGCAGTTCTTC
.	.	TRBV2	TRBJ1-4	CASRAVRGVGEKLFF	TGTGCCAGCAGAGCAGTTCGAGGGGTTGGTGAAAAACTGTTTTTT
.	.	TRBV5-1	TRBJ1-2	CASSLDTFYGYTF	TGCGCCAGCAGCTTGGACACCTTCTATGGCTACACCTTC
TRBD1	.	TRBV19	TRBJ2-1	CASSKGQRIHNEQFF	TGTGCCAGTAGTAAGGGACAGAGAATCCACAATGAGCAGTTCTTC
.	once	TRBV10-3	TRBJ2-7	CAISESGQHLRQQYF	TGTGCCATCAGTGAGTCGGGCCAACACCTTCGACAGCAGTACTTC
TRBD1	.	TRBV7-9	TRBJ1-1	CASSYRGSTEAFF	TGTGCCAGCAGCTACAGGGGCTCCACTGAAGCTTTCTTT
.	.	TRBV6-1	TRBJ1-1	CASSSETWDTEAFF	TGTGCCAGCAGCTCCGAGACCTGGGACACTGAAGCTTTCTTT
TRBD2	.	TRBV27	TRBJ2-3	CASSAKLAGGGTQYF	TGTGCCAGCAGTGCGAAACTAGCGGGAGGGGGTACGCAGTATTTT
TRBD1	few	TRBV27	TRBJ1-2	CASSWGTVTYGYTF	TGTGCCAGCAGTTGGGGGACAGTTACCTATGGCTACACCTTC
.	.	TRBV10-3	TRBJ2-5	CAIREGAKETQYF	TGTGCCATCAGGGAGGGGGCGAAAGAGACCCAGTACTTC
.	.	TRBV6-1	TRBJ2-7	CASSLGQSDSYEQYF	TGTGCCAGCAGCCTCGGTCAGTCAGACTCCTACGAGCAGTACTTC
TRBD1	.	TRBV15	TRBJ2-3	CATSRDLVDRVTDTQYF	TGTGCCACCAGCAGAGATCTCGTTGACAGGGTCACAGATACGCAGTATTTT
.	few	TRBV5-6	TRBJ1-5	CASSRQDSYQPQHF	TGTGCCAGCAGCAGGCAGGACAGTTATCAGCCCCAGCATTTT
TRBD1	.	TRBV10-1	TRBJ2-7	CASSSDRRIPYEQYF	TGCGCCAGCAGTTCGGACAGGCGGATTCCCTACGAGCAGTACTTC
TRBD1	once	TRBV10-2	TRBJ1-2	CASSEDRDYGYTF	TGCGCCAGCAGCGAAGACAGGGACTATGGCTACACCTTC
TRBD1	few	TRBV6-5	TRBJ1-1	CASSYQGAVAEAFF	TGTGCCAGCAGTTACCAGGGGGCGGTGGCTGAAGCTTTCTTT
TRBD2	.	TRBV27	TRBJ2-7	CASSRILAGGRHEQYF	TGTGCCAGCAGCCGCATCCTAGCGGGAGGACGGCACGAGCAGTACTTC
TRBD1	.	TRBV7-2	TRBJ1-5	CASSRDRANQPQHF	TGTGCCAGCAGCAGGGACAGGGCTAATCAGCCCCAGCATTTT
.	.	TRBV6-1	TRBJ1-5	CASHAYSNQPQHF	TGTGCCAGCCATGCCTATAGCAATCAGCCCCAGCATTTT
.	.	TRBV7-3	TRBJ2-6	CASSLASGAGANVLTF	TGTGCCAGCAGCTTAGCCTCCGGGGCTGGGGCCAACGTCCTGACTTTC
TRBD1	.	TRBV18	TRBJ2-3	CASSRDSDAQYF	TGTGCCAGCTCACGGGACAGCGATGCGCAGTATTTT
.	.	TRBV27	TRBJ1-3	CASSLRSGNTIYF	TGTGCCAGCAGTTTACGCTCTGGAAACACCATATATTTT
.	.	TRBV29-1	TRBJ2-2	CSARTEGTGELFF	TGCAGCGCTAGGACAGAGGGGACCGGGGAGCTGTTTTTT
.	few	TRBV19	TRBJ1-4	CASHADRNNEKLFF	TGTGCCAGCCACGCTGACAGAAACAATGAAAAACTGTTTTTT
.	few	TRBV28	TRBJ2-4	CASARTALAKNIQYF	TGTGCCAGTGCTAGGACAGCCCTAGCCAAAAACATTCAGTACTTC
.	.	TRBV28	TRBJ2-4	CASSFQLAKNIQYF	TGTGCCAGCAGTTTTCAGCTAGCCAAAAACATTCAGTACTTC
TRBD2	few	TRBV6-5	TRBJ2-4	CASRTGAGGGNIQYF	TGTGCCAGCAGGACTGGGGCGGGAGGGGGGAACATTCAGTACTTC
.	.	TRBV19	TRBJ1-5	CASRIPGLSQPQHF	TGTGCCAGTAGGATACCGGGACTGAGTCAGCCCCAGCATTTT
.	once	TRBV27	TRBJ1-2	CASSLQGGIFGYTF	TGTGCCAGCAGTTTACAAGGGGGGATTTTTGGCTACACCTTC
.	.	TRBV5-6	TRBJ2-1	CASSLASSYNEQFF	TGTGCCAGCAGCTTGGCGAGCTCCTACAATGAGCAGTTCTTC